Listed here are 17 T cell receptor beta chains from one sample, sequenced in a study of blood T cell repertoires in COVID-19. Using immunoSEQ multiplex PCR, the repertoire was profiled, and TCRdb retains in-frame clones only, with some absent. The table shows about 220,000 clones, with around four fifths occurring only once. Sequenced material: peripheral blood. All receptors derive from a woman aged 65 to 85 with COVID-19, enrolled during active disease.

In this sample, this clone turned up once. The V and J genes are TRBV5-8 and TRBJ2-7; D gene uncertain. V was cut by 2 bases and J by 6 bases, with 21 bases left in between. The CDR3 is 16 residues long. Germline CDR1 reads SGHTS; CDR2 reads YDEGEE. In DNA form, the CDR3 reads TGTGCCAGCAGCTTTAAATTCGTGGCAGGCAGCCGCGAGCAGTACTTC. Translated: CASSFKFVAGSREQYF.

Worth noting for this clone: Within the sample, other DNA sequences also encode this same CDR3. The V and J genes are TRBV19 and TRBJ2-2; 7 bases match TRBD1. This CDR3 spans 15 amino acids. Germline-derived CDR1 and CDR2 are LNHDA and SQIVND (reference sequence). With V trimmed by 3 bases and J by 0 bases, 1 base remained unmatched. The CDR3 sequence: CASSIGTANTGELFF. DNA for the CDR3: TGTGCCAGTAGTATCGGGACAGCGAACACCGGGGAGCTGTTTTTT.

The V call is TRBV28, the J call TRBJ1-2; D may be TRBD1 (5 bases). Germline assignment: CDR1 MDHEN and CDR2 SYDVKM. This CDR3 has 17 amino acids. Trimming removed 7 bases at V and 12 bases at J, with 33 bases between. CDR3: CASTPGLRRSYGYLNTF. CDR3 bases: TGTGCCAGCACCCCGGGACTTCGGAGATCCTATGGCTACTTAAACACCTTC.

This sequence joins TRBV11-3 and TRBJ2-7, with TRBD1 identical over 8 bases. The germline V gene encodes CDR1 SGHNT and CDR2 YENEEA. The V gene end was trimmed by 1 base and the J gene end by 3 bases; junction bases not matched to a gene: 5. This CDR3 contains 15 residues. This CDR3 is CASSLGAGGLYEQYF. As DNA, the CDR3 is TGTGCCAGCAGCTTAGGGGCAGGGGGCCTCTACGAGCAGTACTTC.

This rearrangement joins TRBV18 to TRBJ1-4; D is uncertain. This CDR3 comprises 18 residues. CDR1 and CDR2 (germline): KGHSH, LQKENI. V lost 6 bases to trimming and J lost 0 bases, with 20 bases between them. CDR3 sequence (DNA): TGTGCCAGCTCTCGGGGAGGGTCGAACGCCGCAACTAATGAAAAACTGTTTTTT. Translation: CASSRGGSNAATNEKLFF.

The chain recombines TRBV9 with TRBJ1-1, with D possibly matching TRBD1 (5 bases). V shed 0 bases and J shed 5 bases, with 11 bases lying between them. This CDR3 region has 14 residues. The germline CDR1 and CDR2 sequences are SGDLS and YYNGEE. The CDR3 sequence is CASSVAAGGTEAFF. The CDR3 DNA is TGTGCCAGCAGCGTAGCAGCGGGGGGGACTGAAGCTTTCTTT.

This clone appeared many times. V gene TRBV5-5 combines with J gene TRBJ1-2; 8 bases fit TRBD1. The germline V gene encodes CDR1 SGHKS and CDR2 YYEKEE (reference sequence). The CDR3 extends over 16 amino acids. The trim removed 1 base at V and 4 bases at J, leaving 9 bases unmatched. The CDR3 sequence is CASSLLSGGAGYGYTF. In nucleotides, the CDR3 is TGTGCCAGCAGCTTGTTGTCAGGGGGCGCAGGCTATGGCTACACCTTC.

The chain joins TRBV5-1 to TRBJ1-1; D not certain. The germline CDR1 and CDR2 sequences are SGHRS and YFSETQ. The CDR3 loop spans 13 amino acids. V was shortened by 6 bases and J by 2 bases, with 11 bases between the two germline ends. The DNA of the CDR3 is TGCGCCAGCACATCACAGCCTAACACTGAAGCTTTCTTT. It translates to CASTSQPNTEAFF.

V is TRBV2 and J is TRBJ1-1; the D is unclear. Germline-derived CDR1 and CDR2 are SNHLY and FYNNEI. Between the trimmed V and J ends, which lost 3 bases and 0 bases, there was a span of 11 bases. CDR3 size: 15 residues. In DNA form, the CDR3 reads TGTGCCAGCAGTGAGGTCGAGGCCATGAACACTGAAGCTTTCTTT. Translated, it gives CASSEVEAMNTEAFF.

This clone was counted a few times. The rearrangement uses TRBV11-2 and TRBJ1-4; D uncertain. The ends were cut back, 5 bases at V and 5 bases at J, with 15 bases in the middle. CDR1 SGHAT and CDR2 FQNNGV come from the germline V gene. This CDR3 is built from 15 residues. The CDR3 is CASSPPTEPNEKLFF. CDR3 DNA sequence: TGTGCCAGCAGCCCCCCAACAGAGCCCAATGAAAAACTGTTTTTT.

V and J are TRBV29-1 and TRBJ2-3, with a tentative D call TRBD2 (5 bases). CDR3 size: 15 residues. Trimming stripped 3 bases from V and 3 bases from J, with 16 bases between. Germline V CDR1 and CDR2: SQVTM, ANQGSEA. The CDR3 nucleotides read TGCAGCGTTGAGGGCATGGACTGGGGTACAGATACGCAGTATTTT. Amino acid sequence: CSVEGMDWGTDTQYF.

The V gene is TRBV28, the J gene TRBJ2-7; 7 bases match TRBD2. Germline-derived CDR1 and CDR2 are MDHEN and SYDVKM. The CDR3 sequence is 19 residues long. With V trimmed by 6 bases and J by 3 bases, 23 bases remained unmatched. The CDR3 DNA reads as TGTGCCAGCAGCGGGGCCCCTGGACGACGGACTAGTCCGCGCTACGAGCAGTACTTC. Its translation is CASSGAPGRRTSPRYEQYF.

The gene calls are TRBV5-1 and TRBJ1-2, with D possibly being TRBD1 (6 bases). The CDR3 is 15 residues long. CDR1 and CDR2 (germline): SGHRS, YFSETQ. Trimming pared 1 base from V and 3 bases from J, leaving 13 bases between. Here the CDR3 DNA reads TGCGCCAGCAGCTTGAGTGCAGGGGCCGACTATGGCTACACCTTC. Amino acid sequence: CASSLSAGADYGYTF.

The chain carries TRBV3-1 (or the pseudogene TRBV3-2) and TRBJ2-5; 8 bases match TRBD2. This CDR3 contains 16 residues. V lost 4 bases to trimming and J lost 4 bases; unmatched junction nucleotides: 11. Looked up from germline, CDR1 is LGHDT and CDR2 is YNNKEL (reference sequence). CDR3 in amino acids: CASSPKGTLAGETQYF. DNA for the CDR3: TGTGCCAGCAGCCCCAAAGGTACGCTAGCGGGAGAGACCCAGTACTTC.

This clone was observed at least ten times. V usage is TRBV24-1 and J usage is TRBJ2-2, with 8 positions matching TRBD2. Germline trimming cut 9 bases from V and 6 bases from J; bases unmatched to any gene: 8. The length of the CDR3 is 14 residues. Per the germline V gene, CDR1 is KGHDR and CDR2 is SFDVKD. CDR3 sequence: CATGLSGTSGELFF. The CDR3 nucleotides are TGTGCCACCGGCCTTAGCGGGACGTCCGGGGAGCTGTTTTTT.

This chain links TRBV28 with TRBJ1-6; D is uncertain. CDR1 is MDHEN and CDR2 is SYDVKM in the germline V gene. V lost 11 bases to trimming and J lost 15 bases, with 14 bases between them. CDR3 length: 10 amino acids. CDR3 nucleotides: TGTGCCGCCTTCGGCGGGCACCTCCACTTT. It codes for CAAFGGHLHF.

This clone has a handful of counts. The gene calls are TRBV7-8 and TRBJ2-1; D not resolved. Germline CDR1 reads SGHVS; CDR2 reads FQNEAQ. Trimming cost V 5 bases and J 4 bases, with 15 bases left between them. The CDR3 length is 15 residues. The CDR3 is CASSPILSIYNEQFF. CDR3 DNA: TGTGCCAGCAGCCCCATTCTTAGCATTTACAATGAGCAGTTCTTC.